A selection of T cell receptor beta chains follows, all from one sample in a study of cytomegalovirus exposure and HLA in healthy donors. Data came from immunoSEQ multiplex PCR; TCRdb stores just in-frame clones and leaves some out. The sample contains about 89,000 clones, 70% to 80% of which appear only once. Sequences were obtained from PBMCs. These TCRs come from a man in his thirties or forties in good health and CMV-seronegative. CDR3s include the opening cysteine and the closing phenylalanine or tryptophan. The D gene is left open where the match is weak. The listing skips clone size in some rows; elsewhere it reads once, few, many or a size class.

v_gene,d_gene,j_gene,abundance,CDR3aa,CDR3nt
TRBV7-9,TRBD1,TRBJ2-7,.,CSSSLAVTGGDEQYF,TGTTCCAGCAGCTTAGCCGTAACAGGGGGCGACGAGCAGTACTTC
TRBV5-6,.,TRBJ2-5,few,CASSLGQQETQYF,TGTGCCAGCAGCCTCGGACAGCAAGAGACCCAGTACTTC
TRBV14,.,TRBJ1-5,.,CASSQTVVYNQPQHF,TGTGCCAGCAGCCAAACGGTAGTTTATAATCAGCCCCAGCATTTT
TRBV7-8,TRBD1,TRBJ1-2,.,CASSPGTGNGYTF,TGTGCCAGCAGCCCCGGGACAGGGAATGGCTACACCTTC
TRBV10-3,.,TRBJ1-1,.,CAISTLGGTEAFF,TGTGCCATCAGTACCCTGGGGGGGACTGAAGCTTTCTTT
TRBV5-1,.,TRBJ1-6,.,CASSPGNSPLHF,TGCGCCAGCAGCCCAGGGAATTCACCCCTCCACTTT
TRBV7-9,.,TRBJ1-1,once,CASSFPGDTEAFF,TGTGCCAGCAGCTTTCCGGGGGACACTGAAGCTTTCTTT
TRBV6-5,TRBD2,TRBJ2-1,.,CASSYGGLANEQFF,TGTGCCAGCAGTTACGGGGGACTAGCGAATGAGCAGTTCTTC
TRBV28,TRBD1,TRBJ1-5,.,CASSLGQANQPQHF,TGTGCCAGCAGTTTAGGACAGGCAAATCAGCCCCAGCATTTT
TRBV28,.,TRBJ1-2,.,CASSFSRVDYGYTF,TGTGCCAGCAGTTTTAGCAGGGTCGACTATGGCTACACCTTC
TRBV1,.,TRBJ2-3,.,CTSSQDLLAGCTDTQYF,TGCACCAGCAGCCAAGATCTTCTAGCGGGTTGCACAGATACGCAGTATTTT
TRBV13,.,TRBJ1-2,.,CASSSISWTDTNYGYTF,TGTGCCAGCAGCTCAATCTCATGGACAGACACTAACTATGGCTACACCTTC
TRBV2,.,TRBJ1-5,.,CASNQGHSNQPQHF,TGTGCCAGCAACCAGGGACATAGCAATCAGCCCCAGCATTTT
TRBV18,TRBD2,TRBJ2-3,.,CASSPFGAGESTDTQYF,TGTGCCAGCTCACCGTTCGGTGCGGGGGAAAGCACAGATACGCAGTATTTT
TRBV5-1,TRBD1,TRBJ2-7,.,CASAMRTGVNEQYF,TGCGCCAGCGCCATGCGAACAGGGGTGAACGAGCAGTACTTC
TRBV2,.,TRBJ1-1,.,CASSAAGGNTEAFF,TGTGCCAGCAGTGCGGCGGGGGGGAACACTGAAGCTTTCTTT
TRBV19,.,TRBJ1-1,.,CASSIGGVVTEAFF,TGTGCCAGTAGTATTGGGGGGGTGGTCACTGAAGCTTTCTTT
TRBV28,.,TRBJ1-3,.,CASSFGNGNTIYF,TGTGCCAGCAGTTTCGGGAACGGAAACACCATATATTTT
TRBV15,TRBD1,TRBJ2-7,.,CATSRDVQGVQYF,TGTGCCACCAGCAGAGATGTCCAGGGGGTGCAGTACTTC
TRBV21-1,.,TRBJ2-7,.,CASPRESSGSPYEQYF,TGTGCCAGCCCCAGGGAGTCTAGCGGGAGTCCCTACGAGCAGTACTTC
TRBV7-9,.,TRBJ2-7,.,CASSLSTGSYEQYF,TGTGCCAGCAGCTTATCGACAGGTTCCTACGAGCAGTACTTC
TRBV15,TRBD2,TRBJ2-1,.,CATSREAGGSGYNEQFF,TGTGCCACCAGCAGAGAGGCGGGAGGGAGCGGATACAATGAGCAGTTCTTC
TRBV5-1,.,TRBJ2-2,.,CASSLAGDTGELFF,TGCGCCAGCAGCTTGGCCGGTGACACCGGGGAGCTGTTTTTT
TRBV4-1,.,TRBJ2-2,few,CASSTMNTGELFF,TGCGCCAGCAGCACAATGAACACCGGGGAGCTGTTTTTT
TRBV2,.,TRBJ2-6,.,CASRQGTGANVLTF,TGTGCCAGCAGGCAGGGGACTGGGGCCAACGTCCTGACTTTC
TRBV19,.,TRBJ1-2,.,CASEGGKANYGYTF,TGTGCCTCGGAGGGAGGGAAAGCTAACTATGGCTACACCTTC